This T cell receptor (beta chain) was recovered during a study of metastatic and nonmetastatic thyroid tumors. About the study: Peripheral blood and tumor or nodule samples from malignant and benign thyroid patients were compared.

Findings and limits, study-wide: It was reportedly found that TCR beta diversity was significantly higher in malignant thyroid tumors than in benign nodules, a difference seen in both blood and tumor samples.

In the case of this clone: Its cognate antigen is unknown.

How the authors handled the data: Clinicopathological groups differed in CDR3, with these differences serving to build a distant-metastasis classifier for papillary thyroid cancer. Using MiXCR, TCRdb re-called clones from the PCR reads. The V and J calls were determined by TCRdb, not by the authors. The profile shows 20,000 to 25,000 clones, more than 9% of them singletons. Not a single patient had been given any form of treatment at any point before undergoing thyroid surgery. The sample consisted of blood. This TCR came from a male donor with papillary thyroid cancer or a benign thyroid nodule (not recorded which). Some clones in this sample may be carry-over from other donors' samples.

DNA of the CDR3: TGTGCCAGCAGTTTATGGGACCGGAGTCCGGGGTCGCAGTACTTC. It yields the protein CASSLWDRSPGSQYF. This chain uses TRBV28 with TRBJ2-7; the D gene is possibly TRBD2 (5 bases). The germline V gene has CDR1 MDHEN and CDR2 SYDVKM. The CDR3 is made up of 15 amino acids. Trimming shortened V by 0 bases and J by 9 bases, and 18 bases separated the two germline ends. Full variable domain (rest looked up from reference TRBV28 and TRBJ2-7): DVKVTQSSRYLVKRTGEKVFLECVQDMDHENMFWYRQDPGLGLRLIYFSYDVKMKEKGDIPEGYSVSREKKERFSLILESASTNQTSMYLCASSLWDRSPGSQYFGPGTRLTVT.